This T cell receptor beta chain was obtained from a study of cytomegalovirus exposure and HLA in healthy donors. The study's findings and limits: Specificity for CMV antigens was confirmed in vitro for a few of the CMV-associated chains. The authors enumerated 164 TCR beta chains as linked to cytomegalovirus. Among immune exposure information, only CMV serostatus was available.

This PCR relied on a set of 60 Vbeta primers and 13 Jbeta primers. In the original analysis: The count from a later analysis was some 76 million unique TCR beta chains, some 11 million of them shared. Profiled with immunoSEQ multiplex PCR; TCRdb holds only in-frame clones, not every one. D and trimming were read from the DNA, whereas the V and J calls and clone size are those reported in that table. The table includes about 200,000 clones, approximately 80% detected once. To note about this clone: The target antigen is unknown.

CDR1 is KGHSH and CDR2 is LQKENI in the germline V gene. The V end lost 2 bases, the J end lost 1 base, and 8 bases lay between the germline ends. The CDR3 runs to 14 residues. The origin of this receptor is a girl aged 2 to 10 in good health and CMV-seronegative. The chain uses TRBV18 and TRBJ2-5; D gene uncertain. The sequencing input was PBMCs. The CDR3 reads CASSPGAVQETQYF. CDR3 DNA: TGTGCCAGCTCACCAGGAGCCGTCCAAGAGACCCAGTACTTC.